This TCR beta chain was observed in a study of cytomegalovirus exposure and HLA in healthy donors. Broader study findings: More clonal expansion characterized HLA-associated TCR beta chains than equally common others in a later analysis. A few of the chains that were CMV-associated were confirmed in vitro to be specific for CMV antigens.

The CDR3 spans 15 residues. The germline CDR1 and CDR2 sequences are LGHNA and YSLEER. The V gene end was trimmed by 6 bases and the J gene end by 0 bases; junction bases not matched to a gene: 7. Note on this clone: Its antigen is undetermined.

Primers included in the PCR were 60 Vbeta and 13 Jbeta primers. This table comes from immunoSEQ multiplex PCR, and its TCRdb copy is limited to in-frame clones, with some not included. The data show around 150,000 clones, with 60% to 80% seen just once and approximately 1.1% held by the top ten. The sequence was obtained from a male donor in good health and CMV-seronegative. The sequenced sample consisted of PBMCs. V and J are TRBV4-3 and TRBJ2-7, with 8 positions matching TRBD1. CDR3 amino acids: CASRPWTGSSYEQYF. The CDR3 DNA reads TGCGCCAGCAGACCCTGGACAGGGAGCTCCTACGAGCAGTACTTC.